These 15 T cell receptor beta chains were all obtained from the same sample, sequenced in a study of shared clonotypes between healthy human individuals. Generated by immunoSEQ multiplex PCR, the TCRdb table keeps only in-frame clones and is missing some. This table holds under 1,100,000 clones, approximately 80% found once. Sequencing used memory CD4+ T cells from PBMCs. Subset defined: CD45RA-negative fraction. The receptors here all came from a man aged 18-30 years in good health. Some clones in this sample may be carry-over from other donors' samples.

The V and J genes are TRBV29-1 and TRBJ2-3; D may correspond to TRBD1 or TRBD2 (5 bases each). The CDR3 is 12 residues long. Trimming removed 5 bases at V and 0 bases at J, with 6 bases between. Germline V gives CDR1 SQVTM, CDR2 ANQGSEA. CDR3 nucleotides: TGCAGCGTTCGGGGCAGCACAGATACGCAGTATTTT. Amino acid sequence: CSVRGSTDTQYF.

This chain joins TRBV28 and TRBJ2-7; 7 bases are a match to TRBD2. With 6 bases clipped from V and 6 bases from J, the junction kept 8 bases outside the gene matches. In germline, CDR1 is MDHEN, CDR2 SYDVKM. The CDR3 totals 13 residues. The CDR3: CASRTGTTLEQYF. The CDR3 DNA reads as TGTGCCAGCAGGACCGGGACTACGCTCGAGCAGTACTTC.

V is TRBV28 and J is TRBJ2-4; D tentatively reads TRBD1 or TRBD2 (5 bases each). Germline assignment: CDR1 MDHEN and CDR2 SYDVKM. The CDR3 runs to 14 residues. Trimming took 7 bases from V and 0 from J, leaving 10 bases between them. The CDR3 DNA reads as TGTGCCAGCAACCCTGGGGGAGCCAAAAACATTCAGTACTTC. Residues: CASNPGGAKNIQYF.

The genes are TRBV9 and TRBJ1-2; D is unresolved. Trimming left V 3 bases short and J 7 bases short, with 7 bases between. Looked up from germline, CDR1 is SGDLS and CDR2 is YYNGEE. CDR3 length: 11 residues. CDR3 residues: CASSALGGYTF. Here the CDR3 DNA reads TGTGCCAGCAGCGCCCTGGGTGGCTACACCTTC.

The chain is built from TRBV19 and TRBJ1-1; D unresolved. From germline, CDR1 is LNHDA and CDR2 SQIVND (reference sequence). With 4 bases removed from V and 7 bases from J, the gap between germline ends came to 19 bases. This CDR3 is 15 amino acids long. The DNA for the CDR3 is TGTGCCAGTAGTAGTATAAATGCGCCTCCTGATGAAGCTTTCTTT. Translation: CASSSINAPPDEAFF.

V usage is TRBV4-2 and J usage is TRBJ2-1; no definite D call. From germline, CDR1 is LGHNA and CDR2 YNFKEQ. The CDR3 covers 16 residues. Trimming took off 1 base at V and 0 bases at J, with 10 bases between the two ends. The CDR3 DNA reads as TGTGCCAGCAGCCAAGTAGTAGACGGCTCCTACAATGAGCAGTTCTTC. It yields the protein CASSQVVDGSYNEQFF.

V usage is TRBV5-1 and J usage is TRBJ1-4; no clear D gene. Trimming left V 1 base short and J 8 bases short, with 12 bases between. The CDR3 sequence is 14 residues long. Germline V gene sequence: CDR1 SGHRS, CDR2 YFSETQ. CDR3 region: CASSLTRSGEKLFF. In DNA, the CDR3 is TGCGCCAGCAGCTTGACCCGGTCTGGGGAAAAACTGTTTTTT.

The rearrangement joins TRBV7-2 to TRBJ1-3, with D possibly being TRBD1 (5 bases). The CDR3 contains 14 residues. The ends were cut back, 2 bases at V and 3 bases at J, with 8 bases in the middle. Germline CDR1 and CDR2: SGHTA and FQGNSA. CDR3 protein: CASSLWGGGNTIYF. CDR3 bases: TGTGCCAGCAGCTTATGGGGGGGTGGAAACACCATATATTTT.

The chain couples TRBV12-1 to TRBJ2-4; the DNA was not compared with TRBD2, the D call given in the table. TRBV12-1 is listed as a pseudogene. The CDR3 is 18 residues long. The chain's CDR3 is CASSFAREGPGPKNIQYF. In DNA form, the CDR3 reads TGTGCCAGCAGCTTTGCCCGGGAGGGCCCGGGACCCAAAAACATTCAGTACTTC.

The chain couples TRBV18 to TRBJ2-5; unclear D gene. This CDR3 comprises 13 residues. Trimming left V 5 bases short and J 4 bases short, with 11 bases between. Germline values: CDR1 KGHSH, CDR2 LQKENI. This CDR3 is CASSEWSGETQYF. The CDR3 DNA is TGTGCCAGCTCAGAATGGAGTGGAGAGACCCAGTACTTC.

This rearrangement joins TRBV1 to TRBJ2-1; TRBD1 is taken as the D call from the table, unchecked against the DNA. TRBV1 counts as a pseudogene. CDR3 size: 14 residues. The CDR3 DNA is TGCACCAGCAGCCAAGATCCAGATATGAATGAGCAGTTCTTC. Translated, it gives CTSSQDPDMNEQFF.

Ten or more counts support this clone. The rearrangement links TRBV20-1 to TRBJ2-5; the D gene is possibly TRBD1 (6 bases). Looked up from germline, CDR1 is DFQATT and CDR2 is SNEGSKA (reference sequence). The CDR3 has 11 amino acids. The V end lost 5 bases, the J end lost 4 bases, and 8 bases lay between the germline ends. CDR3 nucleotide sequence: TGCAGTGCTTCAGGGGTAGAGACCCAGTACTTC. Its translation is CSASGVETQYF.

The V call is TRBV4-1, the J call TRBJ2-1, with unresolved D. The CDR3 is 16 residues long. The ends were cut back, 3 bases at V and 0 bases at J, with 12 bases in the middle. CDR1 is MGHRA and CDR2 is YSYEKL in the germline V gene. The CDR3 DNA reads TGCGCCAGCAGCCAGCAAGGTAGAACCTCCTACAATGAGCAGTTCTTC. Amino acids: CASSQQGRTSYNEQFF.

V and J are TRBV6-1 and TRBJ2-1; possibly TRBD2 for D (5 bases). Trimming stripped 1 base from V and 15 bases from J, with 19 bases between. Germline V lookup: CDR1 MNHNS, CDR2 SASEGT. The CDR3 has 14 amino acids. The CDR3 spells CASSEVGLPTPLFF. The CDR3 region has the DNA TGTGCCAGCAGTGAAGTTGGACTCCCAACTCCGCTGTTCTTC.

The chain couples TRBV5-5 to TRBJ2-1; 12 bases line up with TRBD2. The CDR3 loop spans 15 amino acids. Germline V gene sequence: CDR1 SGHKS, CDR2 YYEKEE (reference sequence). Trimming at V came to 3 bases and at J to 9 bases, leaving 7 bases not matched to a gene. CDR3 region: CASSSRLAGEGEQFF. The CDR3 DNA follows: TGTGCCAGCAGCTCGAGACTAGCGGGAGAGGGTGAGCAGTTCTTC.